This TCR beta chain was obtained from a study of blood T cell repertoires in COVID-19. About the study: Samples representing acute and convalescent COVID-19 were sourced from the United States, Italy and Spain. From T cells, B-cell-depleted T cells, or PBMCs came the material, which was cDNA or gDNA.

In the study's own analysis: Amplified reference gene primers provided the basis for estimating nucleated cell counts. Profiling relied on immunoSEQ multiplex PCR, and the TCRdb table lists in-frame clones only, not all of them. The V and J calls and clone size come from that table; D and trimming were worked out from the DNA. The sample has 300,000 to 350,000 clones; 70% to 90% are singletons. In this sample, this clone turned up once. Participants had their cohort set by participant-reported clinical history. Sequencing was carried out using PBMCs or T cells enriched from blood (not recorded which). This clonotype was sampled from a man younger than 40 who had recovered from COVID-19.

The CDR3, as DNA: TGTGCCAGCAGCTTCCCCGACAGTGAAGCTTTCTTT. It specifies CASSFPDSEAFF. The chain recombines TRBV11-2 with TRBJ1-1, with a weak D call TRBD1 (5 bases). This CDR3 has 12 amino acids. The ends were cut back, 3 bases at V and 7 bases at J, with 9 bases in the middle. The germline gives CDR1 SGHAT, CDR2 FQNNGV.